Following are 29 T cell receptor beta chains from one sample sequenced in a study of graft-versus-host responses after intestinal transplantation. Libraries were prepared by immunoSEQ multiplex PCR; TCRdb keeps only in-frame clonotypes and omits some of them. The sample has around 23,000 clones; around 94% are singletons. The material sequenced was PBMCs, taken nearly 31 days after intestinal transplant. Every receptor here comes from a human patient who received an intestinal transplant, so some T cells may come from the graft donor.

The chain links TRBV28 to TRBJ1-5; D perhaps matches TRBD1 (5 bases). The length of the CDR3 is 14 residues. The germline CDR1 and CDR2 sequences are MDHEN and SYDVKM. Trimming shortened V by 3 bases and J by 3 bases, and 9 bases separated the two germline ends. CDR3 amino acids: CASSLGPLNQPQHF. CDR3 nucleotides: TGTGCCAGCAGTTTGGGGCCGCTCAATCAGCCCCAGCATTTT. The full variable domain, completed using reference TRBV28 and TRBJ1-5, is DVKVTQSSRYLVKRTGEKVFLECVQDMDHENMFWYRQDPGLGLRLIYFSYDVKMKEKGDIPEGYSVSREKKERFSLILESASTNQTSMYLCASSLGPLNQPQHFGDGTRLSIL.

The CDR3 DNA follows: TGCGCCAGCAGCCAAGCGGGACAGGGGTTAACTAATGAAAAACTGTTTTTT. Translating gives CASSQAGQGLTNEKLFF. The chain has TRBV4-1 and TRBJ1-4; the match to TRBD1 covers 10 bases. The CDR3 has 17 amino acids. Looked up from germline, CDR1 is MGHRA and CDR2 is YSYEKL. The V and J ends lost 1 base and 1 base, in that order; junction bases with no gene match: 3.

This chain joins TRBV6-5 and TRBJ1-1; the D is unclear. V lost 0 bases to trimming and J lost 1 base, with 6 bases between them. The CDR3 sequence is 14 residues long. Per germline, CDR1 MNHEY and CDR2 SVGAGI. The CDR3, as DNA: TGTGCCAGCAGTTACTCCGGGAGGAACACTGAAGCTTTCTTT. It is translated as CASSYSGRNTEAFF.

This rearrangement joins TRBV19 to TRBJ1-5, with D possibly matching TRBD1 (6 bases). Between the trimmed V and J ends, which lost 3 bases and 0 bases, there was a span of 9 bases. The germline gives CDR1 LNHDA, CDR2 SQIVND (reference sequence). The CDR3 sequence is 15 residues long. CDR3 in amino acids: CASSMDRYSNQPQHF. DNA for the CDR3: TGTGCCAGTAGTATGGACAGATATAGCAATCAGCCCCAGCATTTT.

CDR3 coding DNA: TGCGCCAGCAGCCAGCAATCTAGCCCCCGGGTTAATGAGCAGTTCTTC. Its protein product is CASSQQSSPRVNEQFF. The J gene is TRBJ2-1, the V gene TRBV4-3, with a possible D match to TRBD2 (5 bases). Germline CDR1 reads LGHNA; CDR2 reads YSLEER. CDR3 length: 16 amino acids. V was shortened by 3 bases and J by 7 bases, with 19 bases between the two germline ends.

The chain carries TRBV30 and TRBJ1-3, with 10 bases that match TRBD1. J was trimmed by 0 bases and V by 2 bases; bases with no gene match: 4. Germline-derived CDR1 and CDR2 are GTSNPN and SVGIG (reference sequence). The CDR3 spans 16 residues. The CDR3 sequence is CAWSTGTGASGNTIYF. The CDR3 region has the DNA TGTGCCTGGAGTACCGGGACAGGGGCCTCTGGAAACACCATATATTTT.

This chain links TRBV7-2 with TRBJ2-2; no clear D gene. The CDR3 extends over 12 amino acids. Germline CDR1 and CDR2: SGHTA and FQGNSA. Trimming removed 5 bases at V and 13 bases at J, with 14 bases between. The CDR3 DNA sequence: TGTGCCAGCAGCCTCAACCGCGCTAGGCTGTTTTTT. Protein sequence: CASSLNRARLFF.

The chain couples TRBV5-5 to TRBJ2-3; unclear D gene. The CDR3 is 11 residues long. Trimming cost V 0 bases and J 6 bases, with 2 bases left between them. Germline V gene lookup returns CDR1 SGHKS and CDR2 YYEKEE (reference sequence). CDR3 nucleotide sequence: TGTGCCAGCAGCTTGGGGGATACGCAGTATTTT. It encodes CASSLGDTQYF.

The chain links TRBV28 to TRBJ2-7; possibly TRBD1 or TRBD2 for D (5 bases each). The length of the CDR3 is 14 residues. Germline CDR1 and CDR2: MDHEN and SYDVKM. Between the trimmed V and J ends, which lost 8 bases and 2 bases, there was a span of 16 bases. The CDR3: CASLGTDTPYEQYF. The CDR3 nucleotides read TGTGCCAGCCTCGGGACGGATACACCCTACGAGCAGTACTTC.

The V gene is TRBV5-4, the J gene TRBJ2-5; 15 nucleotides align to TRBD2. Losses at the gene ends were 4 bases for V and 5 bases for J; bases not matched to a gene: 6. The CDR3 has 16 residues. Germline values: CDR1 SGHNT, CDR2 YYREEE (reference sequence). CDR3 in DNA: TGTGCCAGCAGCGCGGGACTAGCGGGAGGAGGGGAGACCCAGTACTTC. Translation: CASSAGLAGGGETQYF. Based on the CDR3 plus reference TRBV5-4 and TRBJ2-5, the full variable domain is ETGVTQSPTHLIKTRGQQVTLRCSSQSGHNTVSWYQQALGQGPQFIFQYYREEENGRGNFPPRFSGLQFPNYSSELNVNALELDDSALYLCASSAGLAGGGETQYFGPGTRLLVL.

The CDR3 protein is CASSPRGAISTDTQYF. DNA for the CDR3: TGTGCCAGCTCACCACGTGGGGCCATTAGCACAGATACGCAGTATTTT. V is TRBV18 and J is TRBJ2-3; D is possibly TRBD1 (5 bases). V lost 1 base, J lost 0 bases, and 11 bases lay in between. The CDR3 runs 16 residues. Germline V CDR1 and CDR2: KGHSH, LQKENI.

The CDR3 sequence: CAISEPWDTGELFF. The CDR3 DNA is TGTGCCATCAGTGAGCCCTGGGACACCGGGGAGCTGTTTTTT. The V gene is TRBV10-3, the J gene TRBJ2-2; D not resolved. Germline V gene sequence: CDR1 ENHRY, CDR2 SYGVKD. The germline V and J ends were trimmed by 2 bases and 3 bases, with 7 bases remaining between them. The CDR3 sequence is 14 residues long.

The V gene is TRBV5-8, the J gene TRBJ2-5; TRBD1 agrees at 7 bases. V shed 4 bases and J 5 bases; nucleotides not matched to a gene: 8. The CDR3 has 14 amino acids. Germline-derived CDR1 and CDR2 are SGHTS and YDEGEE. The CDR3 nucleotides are TGTGCCAGCAGCCAACCAGGGGGTCTCGAGACCCAGTACTTC. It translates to CASSQPGGLETQYF. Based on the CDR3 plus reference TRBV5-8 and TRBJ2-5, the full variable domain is EAGVTQSPTHLIKTRGQQATLRCSPISGHTSVYWYQQALGLGLQFLLWYDEGEERNRGNFPPRFSGRQFPNYSSELNVNALELEDSALYLCASSQPGGLETQYFGPGTRLLVL.

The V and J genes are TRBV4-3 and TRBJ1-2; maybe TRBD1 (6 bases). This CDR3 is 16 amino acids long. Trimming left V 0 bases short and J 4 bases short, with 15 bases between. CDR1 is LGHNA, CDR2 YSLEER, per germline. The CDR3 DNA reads TGCGCCAGCAGCCAAGATCGGGCAGACAGGTTCTATGGCTACACCTTC. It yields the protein CASSQDRADRFYGYTF.

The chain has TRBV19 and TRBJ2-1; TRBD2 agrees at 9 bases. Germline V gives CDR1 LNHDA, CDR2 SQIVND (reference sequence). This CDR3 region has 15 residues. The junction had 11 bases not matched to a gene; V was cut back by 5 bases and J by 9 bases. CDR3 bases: TGTGCCAGTAGTCCTGGAGTAGCGGGAGTGTCTGAGCAGTTCTTC. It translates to CASSPGVAGVSEQFF. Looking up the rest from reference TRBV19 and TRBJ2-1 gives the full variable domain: DGGITQSPKYLFRKEGQNVTLSCEQNLNHDAMYWYRQDPGQGLRLIYYSQIVNDFQKGDIAEGYSVSREKKESFPLTVTSAQKNPTAFYLCASSPGVAGVSEQFFGPGTRLTVL.

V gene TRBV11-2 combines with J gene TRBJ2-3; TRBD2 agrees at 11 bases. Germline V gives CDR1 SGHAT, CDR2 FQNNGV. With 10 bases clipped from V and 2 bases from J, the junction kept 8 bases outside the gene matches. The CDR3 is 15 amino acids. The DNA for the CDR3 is TGTGCCACCTCCGGGACTAGCGGAATCACAGATACGCAGTATTTT. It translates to CATSGTSGITDTQYF. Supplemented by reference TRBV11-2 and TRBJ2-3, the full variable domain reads EAGVAQSPRYKIIEKRQSVAFWCNPISGHATLYWYQQILGQGPKLLIQFQNNGVVDDSQLPKDRFSAERLKGVDSTLKIQPAKLEDSAVYLCATSGTSGITDTQYFGPGTRLTVL.

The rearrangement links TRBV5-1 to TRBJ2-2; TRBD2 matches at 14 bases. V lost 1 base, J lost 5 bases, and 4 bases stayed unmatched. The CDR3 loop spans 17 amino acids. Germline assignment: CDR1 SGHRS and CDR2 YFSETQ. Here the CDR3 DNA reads TGCGCCAGCAGCTTGAGGGGACTAGCGGGAGATACCGGGGAGCTGTTTTTT. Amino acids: CASSLRGLAGDTGELFF.

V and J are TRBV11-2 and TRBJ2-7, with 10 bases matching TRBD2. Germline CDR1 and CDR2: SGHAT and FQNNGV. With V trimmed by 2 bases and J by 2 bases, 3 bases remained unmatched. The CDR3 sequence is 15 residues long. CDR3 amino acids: CASSLRTSGTYEQYF. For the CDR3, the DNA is TGTGCCAGCAGCTTAAGGACTAGCGGAACCTACGAGCAGTACTTC.

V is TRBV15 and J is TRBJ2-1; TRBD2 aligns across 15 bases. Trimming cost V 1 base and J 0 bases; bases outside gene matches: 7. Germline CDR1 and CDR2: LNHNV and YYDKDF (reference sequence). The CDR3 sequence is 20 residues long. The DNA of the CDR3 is TGTGCCACCAGCAGAGTCGGACTAGCGGGAGGGCCGAGCTCCTACAATGAGCAGTTCTTC. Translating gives CATSRVGLAGGPSSYNEQFF.

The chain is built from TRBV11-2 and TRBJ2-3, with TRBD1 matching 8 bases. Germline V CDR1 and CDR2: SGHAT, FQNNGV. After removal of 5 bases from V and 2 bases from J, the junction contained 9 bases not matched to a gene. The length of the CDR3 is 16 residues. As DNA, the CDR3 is TGTGCCAGCAGCCTTCGGACAGGGAGCGCCACAGATACGCAGTATTTT. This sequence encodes CASSLRTGSATDTQYF.

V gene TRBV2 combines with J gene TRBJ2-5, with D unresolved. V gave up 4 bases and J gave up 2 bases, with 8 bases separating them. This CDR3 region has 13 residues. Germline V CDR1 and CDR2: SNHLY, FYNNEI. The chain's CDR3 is CASSVNLQETQYF. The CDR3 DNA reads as TGTGCCAGCAGTGTTAACTTGCAAGAGACCCAGTACTTC.

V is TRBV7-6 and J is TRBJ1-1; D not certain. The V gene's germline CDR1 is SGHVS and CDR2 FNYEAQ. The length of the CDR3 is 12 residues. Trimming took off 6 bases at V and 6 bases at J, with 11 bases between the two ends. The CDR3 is CASSYVGAEAFF. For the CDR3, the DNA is TGTGCCAGCAGTTACGTTGGGGCTGAAGCTTTCTTT.

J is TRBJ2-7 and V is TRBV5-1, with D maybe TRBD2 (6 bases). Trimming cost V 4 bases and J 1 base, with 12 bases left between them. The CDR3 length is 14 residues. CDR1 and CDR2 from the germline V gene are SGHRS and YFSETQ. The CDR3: CASSLGLLSYEQYF. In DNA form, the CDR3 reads TGCGCCAGCAGCCTGGGACTCCTATCCTACGAGCAGTACTTC.

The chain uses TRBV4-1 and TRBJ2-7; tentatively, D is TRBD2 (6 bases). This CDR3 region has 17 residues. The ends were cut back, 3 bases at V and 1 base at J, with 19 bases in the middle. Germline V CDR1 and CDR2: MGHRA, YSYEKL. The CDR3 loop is CASSQRPLFGGSYEQYF. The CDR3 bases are TGCGCCAGCAGCCAGCGGCCCCTGTTCGGGGGATCCTACGAGCAGTACTTC.

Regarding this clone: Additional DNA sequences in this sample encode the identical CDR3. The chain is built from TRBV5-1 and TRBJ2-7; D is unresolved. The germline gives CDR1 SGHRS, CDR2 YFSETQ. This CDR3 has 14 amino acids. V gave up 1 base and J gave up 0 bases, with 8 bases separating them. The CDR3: CASSLSRSSYEQYF. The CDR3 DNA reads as TGCGCCAGCAGCTTGAGCCGGAGCTCCTACGAGCAGTACTTC.

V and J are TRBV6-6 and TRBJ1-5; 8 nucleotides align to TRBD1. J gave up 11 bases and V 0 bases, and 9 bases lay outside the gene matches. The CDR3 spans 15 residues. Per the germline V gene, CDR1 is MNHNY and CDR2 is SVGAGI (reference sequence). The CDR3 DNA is TGTGCCAGCAGTTACTCGGGCAGGGGGCGAAGGGCCCAGCATTTT. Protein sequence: CASSYSGRGRRAQHF.

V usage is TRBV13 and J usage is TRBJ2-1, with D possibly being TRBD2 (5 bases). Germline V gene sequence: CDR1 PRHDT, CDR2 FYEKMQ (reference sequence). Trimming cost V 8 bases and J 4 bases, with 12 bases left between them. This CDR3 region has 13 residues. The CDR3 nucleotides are TGTGCCAGCCACCCTGGCGGGTACAATGAGCAGTTCTTC. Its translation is CASHPGGYNEQFF.

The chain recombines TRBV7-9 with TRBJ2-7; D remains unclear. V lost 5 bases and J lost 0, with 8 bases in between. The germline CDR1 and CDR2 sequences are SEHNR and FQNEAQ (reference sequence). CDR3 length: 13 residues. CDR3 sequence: CASSLSYSYEQYF. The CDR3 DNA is TGTGCCAGCAGCCTGAGTTACTCCTACGAGCAGTACTTC.

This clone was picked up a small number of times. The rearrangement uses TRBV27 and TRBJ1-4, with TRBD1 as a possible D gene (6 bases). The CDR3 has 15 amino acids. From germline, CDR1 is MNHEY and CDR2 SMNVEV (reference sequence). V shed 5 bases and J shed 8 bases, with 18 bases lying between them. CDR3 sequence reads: CASSLLGARGEKLFF. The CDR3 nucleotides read TGTGCCAGCAGTCTCCTGGGGGCGAGGGGGGAAAAACTGTTTTTT.